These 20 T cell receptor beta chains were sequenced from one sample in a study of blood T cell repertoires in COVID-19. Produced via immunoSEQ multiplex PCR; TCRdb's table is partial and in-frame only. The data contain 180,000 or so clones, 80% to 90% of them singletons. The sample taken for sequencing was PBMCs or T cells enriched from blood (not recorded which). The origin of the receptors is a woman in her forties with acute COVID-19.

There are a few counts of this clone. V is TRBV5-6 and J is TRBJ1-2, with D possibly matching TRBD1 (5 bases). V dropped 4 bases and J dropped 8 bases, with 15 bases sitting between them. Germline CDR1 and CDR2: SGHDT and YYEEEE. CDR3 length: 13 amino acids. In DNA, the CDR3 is TGTGCCAGCAGCCGAGCCCAGGGAGGGGGCTACACCTTC. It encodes CASSRAQGGGYTF.

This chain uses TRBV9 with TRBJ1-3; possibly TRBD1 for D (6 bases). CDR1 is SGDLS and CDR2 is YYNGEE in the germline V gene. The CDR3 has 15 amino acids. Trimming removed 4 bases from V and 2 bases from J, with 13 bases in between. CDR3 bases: TGTGCCAGCAGCTTAAACAGGGTGGCTGGAAACACCATATATTTT. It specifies CASSLNRVAGNTIYF.

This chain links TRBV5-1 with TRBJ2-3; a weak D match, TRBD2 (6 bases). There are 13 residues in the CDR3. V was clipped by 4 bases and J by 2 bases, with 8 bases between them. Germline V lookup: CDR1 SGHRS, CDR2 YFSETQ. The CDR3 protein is CASSEGLTDTQYF. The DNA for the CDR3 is TGCGCCAGCAGCGAGGGACTCACAGATACGCAGTATTTT.

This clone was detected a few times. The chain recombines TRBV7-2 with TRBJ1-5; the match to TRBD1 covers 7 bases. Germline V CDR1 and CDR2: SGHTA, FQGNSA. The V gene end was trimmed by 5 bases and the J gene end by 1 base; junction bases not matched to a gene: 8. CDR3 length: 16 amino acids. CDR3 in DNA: TGTGCCAGCAGCCCATCGACAGGGATGAGCAATCAGCCCCAGCATTTT. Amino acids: CASSPSTGMSNQPQHF.

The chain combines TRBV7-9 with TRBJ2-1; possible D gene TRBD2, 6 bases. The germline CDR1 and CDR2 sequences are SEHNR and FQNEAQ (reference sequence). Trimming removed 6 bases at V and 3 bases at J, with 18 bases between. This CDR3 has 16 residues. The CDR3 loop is CASRREEARNYNEQFF. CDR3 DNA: TGTGCCAGCAGGAGGGAGGAAGCCAGAAACTACAATGAGCAGTTCTTC.

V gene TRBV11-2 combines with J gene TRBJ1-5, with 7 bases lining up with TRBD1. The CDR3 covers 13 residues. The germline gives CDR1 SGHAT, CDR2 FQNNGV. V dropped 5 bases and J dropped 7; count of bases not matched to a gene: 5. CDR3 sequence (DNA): TGTGCCAGCAGCCCGCAGGGGGGCCAGCCCCAGCATTTT. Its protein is CASSPQGGQPQHF.

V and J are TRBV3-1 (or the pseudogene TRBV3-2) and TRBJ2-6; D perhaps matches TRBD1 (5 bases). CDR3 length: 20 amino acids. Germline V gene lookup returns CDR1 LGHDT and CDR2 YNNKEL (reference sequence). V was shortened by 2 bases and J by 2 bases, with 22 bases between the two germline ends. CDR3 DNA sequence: TGTGCCAGCAGCCAAAGTCAAGTTCGACAGCCAGGCACTGGGGCCAACGTCCTGACTTTC. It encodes CASSQSQVRQPGTGANVLTF.

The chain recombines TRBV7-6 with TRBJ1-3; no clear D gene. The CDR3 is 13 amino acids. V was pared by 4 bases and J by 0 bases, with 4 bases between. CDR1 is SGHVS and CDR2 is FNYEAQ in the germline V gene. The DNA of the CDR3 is TGTGCCAGCAGCTCCCTCTCTGGAAACACCATATATTTT. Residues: CASSSLSGNTIYF.

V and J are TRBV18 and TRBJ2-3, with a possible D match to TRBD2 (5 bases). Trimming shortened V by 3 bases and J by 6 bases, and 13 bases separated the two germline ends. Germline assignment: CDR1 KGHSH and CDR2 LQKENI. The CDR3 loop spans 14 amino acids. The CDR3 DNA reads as TGTGCCAGCTCACCGCTGGAGTCGGGGGATACGCAGTATTTT. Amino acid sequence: CASSPLESGDTQYF.

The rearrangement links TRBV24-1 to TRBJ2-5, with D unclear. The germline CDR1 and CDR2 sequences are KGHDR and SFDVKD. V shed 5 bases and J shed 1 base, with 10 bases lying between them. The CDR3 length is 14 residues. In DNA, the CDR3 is TGTGCCACCAGTGGAAAAGACACCCAAGAGACCCAGTACTTC. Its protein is CATSGKDTQETQYF.

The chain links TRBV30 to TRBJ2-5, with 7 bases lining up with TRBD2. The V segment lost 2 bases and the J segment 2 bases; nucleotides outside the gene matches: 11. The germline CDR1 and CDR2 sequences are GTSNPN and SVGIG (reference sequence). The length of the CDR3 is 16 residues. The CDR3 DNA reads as TGTGCCTGGAGTTCGGGCGGGGGAAGTTATCAAGAGACCCAGTACTTC. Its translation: CAWSSGGGSYQETQYF. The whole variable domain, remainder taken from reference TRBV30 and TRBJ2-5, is SQTIHQWPATLVQPVGSPLSLECTVEGTSNPNLYWYRQAAGRGLQLLFYSVGIGQISSEVPQNLSASRPQDRQFILSSKKLLLSDSGFYLCAWSSGGGSYQETQYFGPGTRLLVL.

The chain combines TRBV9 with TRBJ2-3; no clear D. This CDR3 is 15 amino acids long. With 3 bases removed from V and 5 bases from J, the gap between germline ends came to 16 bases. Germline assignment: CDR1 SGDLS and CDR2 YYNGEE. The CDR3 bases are TGTGCCAGCAGCGATTTCAGCACGGGTGGAGATACGCAGTATTTT. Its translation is CASSDFSTGGDTQYF. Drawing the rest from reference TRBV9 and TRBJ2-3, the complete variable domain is DSGVTQTPKHLITATGQRVTLRCSPRSGDLSVYWYQQSLDQGLQFLIQYYNGEERAKGNILERFSAQQFPDLHSELNLSSLELGDSALYFCASSDFSTGGDTQYFGPGTRLTVL.

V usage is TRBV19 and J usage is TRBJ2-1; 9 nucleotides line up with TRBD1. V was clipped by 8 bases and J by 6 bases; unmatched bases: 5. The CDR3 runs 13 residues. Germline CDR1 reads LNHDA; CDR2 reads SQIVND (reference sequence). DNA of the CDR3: TGTGCCAGTTCTACAGGGGGCGGCAATGAGCAGTTCTTC. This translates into CASSTGGGNEQFF.

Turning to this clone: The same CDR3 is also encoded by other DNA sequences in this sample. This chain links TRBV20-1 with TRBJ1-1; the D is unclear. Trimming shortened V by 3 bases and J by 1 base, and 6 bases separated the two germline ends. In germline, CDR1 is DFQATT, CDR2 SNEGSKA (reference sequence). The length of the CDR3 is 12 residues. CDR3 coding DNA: TGCAGTGCTAGTCGGGGGAACACTGAAGCTTTCTTT. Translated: CSASRGNTEAFF.

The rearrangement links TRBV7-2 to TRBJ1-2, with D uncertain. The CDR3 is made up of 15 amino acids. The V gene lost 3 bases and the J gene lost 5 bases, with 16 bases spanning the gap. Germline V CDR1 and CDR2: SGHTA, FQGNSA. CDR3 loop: CASSFRQAGGYGYTF. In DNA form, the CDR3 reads TGTGCCAGCAGCTTTCGACAAGCAGGAGGGTATGGCTACACCTTC.

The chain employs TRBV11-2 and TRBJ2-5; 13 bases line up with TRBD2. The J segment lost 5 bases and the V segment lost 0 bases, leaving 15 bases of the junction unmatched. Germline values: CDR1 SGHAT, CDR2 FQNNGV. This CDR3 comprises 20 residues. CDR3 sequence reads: CASSLDLRTSGGLTPETQYF. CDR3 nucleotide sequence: TGTGCCAGCAGCTTAGATCTTCGGACTAGCGGGGGCCTCACCCCCGAGACCCAGTACTTC.

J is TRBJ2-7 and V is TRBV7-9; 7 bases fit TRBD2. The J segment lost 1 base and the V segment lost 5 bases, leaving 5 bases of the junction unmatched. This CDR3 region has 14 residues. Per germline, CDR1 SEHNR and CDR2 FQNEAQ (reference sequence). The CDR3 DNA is TGTGCCAGCAGCCCGCGGGAGCGTTCCTACGAGCAGTACTTC. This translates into CASSPRERSYEQYF. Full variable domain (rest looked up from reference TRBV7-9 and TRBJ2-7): DTGVSQNPRHKITKRGQNVTFRCDPISEHNRLYWYRQTLGQGPEFLTYFQNEAQLEKSRLLSDRFSAERPKGSFSTLEIQRTEQGDSAMYLCASSPRERSYEQYFGPGTRLTVT.

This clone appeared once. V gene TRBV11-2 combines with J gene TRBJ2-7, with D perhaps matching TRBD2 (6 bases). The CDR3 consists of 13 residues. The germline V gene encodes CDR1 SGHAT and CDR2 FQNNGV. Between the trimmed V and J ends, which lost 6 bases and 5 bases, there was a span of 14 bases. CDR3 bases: TGTGCCAGCAGGTCGGCGGGAATTCACGAGCAGTACTTC. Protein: CASRSAGIHEQYF.

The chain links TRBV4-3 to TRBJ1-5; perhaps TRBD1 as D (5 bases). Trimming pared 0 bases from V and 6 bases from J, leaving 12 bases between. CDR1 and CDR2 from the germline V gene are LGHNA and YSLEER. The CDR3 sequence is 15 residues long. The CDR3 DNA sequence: TGCGCCAGCAGCCAAGACGGGGGGATAGGTCAGCCCCAGCATTTT. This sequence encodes CASSQDGGIGQPQHF.

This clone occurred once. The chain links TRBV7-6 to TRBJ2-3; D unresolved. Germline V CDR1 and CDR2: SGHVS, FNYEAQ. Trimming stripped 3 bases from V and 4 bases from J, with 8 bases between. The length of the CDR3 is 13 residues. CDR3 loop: CASSLTQSDTQYF. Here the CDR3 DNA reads TGTGCCAGCAGCTTGACTCAGTCAGATACGCAGTATTTT.